This T cell receptor (beta chain) comes out of a study of blood T cell repertoires in COVID-19. Study-wide context: The United States, Italy and Spain provided the acute and convalescent COVID-19 samples. Sources were T cells, B-cell-depleted T cells, or PBMCs; the material itself was cDNA or gDNA.

In the source study's methods: From reference gene primer amplification, estimates of nucleated cell counts were derived. The method was immunoSEQ multiplex PCR; TCRdb's version includes in-frame clones alone and lacks a portion of them. V and J calls and clone size are those listed in that table; D and trimming were worked out from the DNA. Of some 72,000 clones in the sample, around 89% were seen once. Germline values: CDR1 LNHDA, CDR2 SQIVND (reference sequence). The CDR3 is made up of 13 amino acids. Trimming removed 5 bases from V and 3 bases from J; junction bases left unmatched: 2. The TCR sequence derives from a man between 60 and 75 years old with acute or convalescent COVID-19. V usage is TRBV19 and J usage is TRBJ1-2, with 8 positions matching TRBD1. Sequenced sample: peripheral blood. The CDR3 DNA sequence: TGTGCCAGTAGTGGACAGGGCGACTATGGCTACACCTTC. This codes for CASSGQGDYGYTF.